Each of the 29 T cell receptor beta chains below was sequenced from the same sample in a study of T cells after yellow fever vaccination. TCRdb re-analysed the 5' RACE reads in MiXCR, keeping a single row per CDR3 protein. This table has hundreds of thousands of distinct CDR3 sequences, about 14% appearing once. Sequencing used PBMCs, obtained on the day of the yellow fever booster vaccination. The receptor source for this set is a man aged 30-40 years who received the YFV17D yellow fever vaccine.

The sample holds many counts of this clonotype. The chain employs TRBV5-1 and TRBJ2-1, with TRBD2 matching 14 bases. Germline CDR1 and CDR2: SGHRS and YFSETQ. After removal of 5 bases from V and 7 bases from J, the junction contained 8 bases not matched to a gene. The CDR3 length is 16 residues. Here the CDR3 reads CASSNGGTSGSNEQFF. The CDR3 DNA is TGCGCCAGCAGTAATGGCGGGACTAGCGGGAGTAATGAGCAGTTCTTC.

This clonotype was recorded many times. The rearrangement uses TRBV7-6 and TRBJ1-1; D remains unclear. Germline V CDR1 and CDR2: SGHVS, FNYEAQ. The CDR3 is 12 residues long. V was trimmed by 5 bases and J by 1 base, leaving 5 bases between them. Here the CDR3 reads CASSDSNTEAFF. The DNA for the CDR3 is TGTGCCAGCAGCGACTCGAACACTGAAGCTTTCTTT.

This rearrangement joins TRBV5-4 to TRBJ2-3; D not certain. CDR1 and CDR2 (germline): SGHNT, YYREEE (reference sequence). Trimming pared 0 bases from V and 1 base from J, leaving 6 bases between. The CDR3 is 14 residues long. The CDR3 sequence: CASSLVRRTDTQYF. Here the CDR3 DNA reads TGTGCCAGCAGCTTGGTGAGGCGCACAGATACGCAGTATTTT. The complete variable domain, with remaining parts taken from reference TRBV5-4 and TRBJ2-3, reads ETGVTQSPTHLIKTRGQQVTLRCSSQSGHNTVSWYQQALGQGPQFIFQYYREEENGRGNFPPRFSGLQFPNYSSELNVNALELDDSALYLCASSLVRRTDTQYFGPGTRLTVL.

The sample holds a few counts of this clonotype. The gene calls are TRBV7-9 and TRBJ2-7; D unclear. V was clipped by 5 bases and J by 0 bases, with 17 bases between them. CDR3 length: 16 amino acids. Germline loops: CDR1 SEHNR, CDR2 FQNEAQ (reference sequence). This CDR3 reads CASSPDSGPNSYEQYF. The CDR3 DNA follows: TGTGCCAGCAGCCCGGATAGTGGACCCAACTCCTACGAGCAGTACTTC.

The gene calls are TRBV4-2 and TRBJ2-3; TRBD1 agrees at 7 bases. The CDR3 runs 15 residues. Germline CDR1 and CDR2: LGHNA and YNFKEQ. Trimming at V came to 4 bases and at J to 2 bases, leaving 6 bases not matched to a gene. The CDR3 sequence is CASSRRQGNTDTQYF. The CDR3 region has the DNA TGTGCCAGCAGCCGCCGACAGGGAAACACAGATACGCAGTATTTT.

This clonotype was seen only a few times. The chain couples TRBV18 to TRBJ2-2; D is unresolved. The germline V and J ends were trimmed by 3 bases and 3 bases, with 8 bases remaining between them. Per the germline V gene, CDR1 is KGHSH and CDR2 is LQKENI. The CDR3 sequence is 14 residues long. The CDR3 sequence is CASSPLEDTGELFF. The CDR3 nucleotides read TGTGCCAGCTCACCCCTGGAAGACACCGGGGAGCTGTTTTTT.

The V gene is TRBV13, the J gene TRBJ2-1, with 9 positions matching TRBD2. The germline gives CDR1 PRHDT, CDR2 FYEKMQ (reference sequence). After removal of 3 bases from V and 3 bases from J, the junction contained 3 bases not matched to a gene. The CDR3 is made up of 15 amino acids. The CDR3 nucleotides are TGTGCCAGCAGCTTTCGAGCGGGAGGCTACAATGAGCAGTTCTTC. Translation: CASSFRAGGYNEQFF.

There are many counts of this clonotype. This CDR3 is CASSLGGGQLTYNEQFF. The CDR3 nucleotides are TGTGCCAGCAGCTTAGGGGGGGGACAGCTTACCTACAATGAGCAGTTCTTC. This chain connects TRBV11-2 to TRBJ2-1; the D call may be TRBD1 or TRBD2 (7 bases each). There are 17 residues in the CDR3. CDR1 and CDR2 (germline): SGHAT, FQNNGV. Deletions cut 1 base from V and 2 bases from J, with 15 bases between.

This clonotype has just a few counts. The gene calls are TRBV12-3 or TRBV12-4 and TRBJ2-3; D perhaps matches TRBD2 (5 bases). V was shortened by 8 bases and J by 0 bases, with 18 bases between the two germline ends. The CDR3 totals 16 residues. The CDR3 DNA sequence: TGTGCCAGCTCCTTCGGGAACCCCACTAGCACAGATACGCAGTATTTT. Translation gives CASSFGNPTSTDTQYF.

This clonotype has just a few counts. CDR3 protein: CSASLPDRTYYEQYF. CDR3 DNA sequence: TGCAGTGCTAGTCTGCCGGACAGGACCTACTACGAGCAGTACTTC. J is TRBJ2-7 and V is TRBV20-1; 7 nucleotides agree with TRBD1. CDR1 and CDR2 (germline): DFQATT, SNEGSKA (reference sequence). After removal of 3 bases from V and 3 bases from J, the junction contained 11 bases not matched to a gene. The CDR3 runs to 15 residues.

This clonotype has more than one count but fewer than ten. This chain connects TRBV6-5 to TRBJ2-7; 8 nucleotides agree with TRBD1. Unmatched junction bases numbered 5, after V lost 2 bases and J lost 2 bases. The CDR3 covers 15 residues. CDR1 is MNHEY, CDR2 SVGAGI, per germline. The CDR3 nucleotides are TGTGCCAGCAGTTACGGACAGGGTCCGGCCTACGAGCAGTACTTC. Residues: CASSYGQGPAYEQYF.

This clonotype was seen only a few times. This sequence joins TRBV6-2 or TRBV6-3 and TRBJ2-2; no clear D gene. V dropped 4 bases and J dropped 6 bases, with 18 bases sitting between them. Looked up from germline, CDR1 is MNHEY and CDR2 is SVGEGT. The CDR3 runs 16 residues. CDR3 loop: CASSSWDPNAAGELFF. The CDR3 nucleotides are TGTGCCAGCAGTTCATGGGATCCTAATGCTGCCGGGGAGCTGTTTTTT.

This chain joins TRBV4-3 and TRBJ2-3, with D maybe TRBD2 (5 bases). The CDR3 is made up of 15 amino acids. Between the trimmed V and J ends, which lost 4 bases and 2 bases, there was a span of 13 bases. Germline-derived CDR1 and CDR2 are LGHNA and YSLEER. In nucleotides, the CDR3 is TGCGCCAGCAGCCGCGCAAGCGGACCCACAGATACGCAGTATTTT. Protein product: CASSRASGPTDTQYF.

This clonotype occurred a few times. CDR3 amino acids: CASSLGTTAGYF. Here the CDR3 DNA reads TGTGCCAGCAGCTTAGGGACAACAGCTGGGTATTTT. The J gene is TRBJ2-3, the V gene TRBV7-2; TRBD1 might be the D (5 bases). Germline V lookup: CDR1 SGHTA, CDR2 FQGNSA. The V gene lost 1 base and the J gene lost 14 bases, with 13 bases spanning the gap. The CDR3 is 12 residues long.

This clonotype showed up just a few times. The chain couples TRBV20-1 to TRBJ2-7; tentatively, D is TRBD2 (5 bases). Deletions cut 7 bases from V and 9 bases from J, with 22 bases between. The V gene's germline CDR1 is DFQATT and CDR2 SNEGSKA (reference sequence). CDR3 length equals 13 residues. DNA of the CDR3: TGCAGTGTCGGGGTTCGGCGAACCGCCGGGCAGTACTTC. Translation: CSVGVRRTAGQYF.

This clonotype has only a few counts. The V and J genes are TRBV12-3 or TRBV12-4 and TRBJ2-5; TRBD1 matches at 10 bases. Trimming took 5 bases from V and 5 from J; bases not matched to a gene: 5. The CDR3 spans 14 residues. The chain's CDR3 is CASSETGGTETQYF. CDR3 sequence (DNA): TGTGCCAGCAGTGAGACAGGGGGCACGGAGACCCAGTACTTC.

This chain joins TRBV3-1 and TRBJ2-3; a possible D gene is TRBD1 (6 bases). The CDR3 contains 17 residues. V gave up 0 bases and J gave up 5 bases, with 18 bases separating them. Germline loops: CDR1 LGHDT, CDR2 YNNKEL (reference sequence). CDR3 bases: TGTGCCAGCAGCCAAGATGAAAGACAGCTACAGGGAGATACGCAGTATTTT. Translated: CASSQDERQLQGDTQYF.

J is TRBJ2-7 and V is TRBV7-9, with D unresolved. Trimming cost V 5 bases and J 5 bases, with 13 bases left between them. The CDR3 spans 13 residues. Per germline, CDR1 SEHNR and CDR2 FQNEAQ (reference sequence). The CDR3 nucleotides are TGTGCCAGCAGCCCCGGGCTCCTCGACGAGCAGTACTTC. It is translated as CASSPGLLDEQYF.

The table lists this clonotype with a few counts. The J gene is TRBJ2-1, the V gene TRBV18; TRBD1 or TRBD2 may be the D gene (5 bases each). The CDR3 spans 14 residues. The germline gives CDR1 KGHSH, CDR2 LQKENI. V was trimmed by 4 bases and J by 6 bases, leaving 13 bases between them. The CDR3 nucleotides are TGTGCCAGCTCACACCGGGATGGGACCAATGAGCAGTTCTTC. It yields the protein CASSHRDGTNEQFF.

This clonotype has a handful of counts. V gene TRBV7-9 combines with J gene TRBJ1-5, with a weak D call TRBD1 (6 bases). This CDR3 is 14 amino acids long. The germline V gene encodes CDR1 SEHNR and CDR2 FQNEAQ (reference sequence). V lost 5 bases, J lost 0 bases, and 8 bases lay in between. The CDR3 protein is CASSVQGSNQPQHF. The CDR3 DNA sequence: TGTGCCAGCAGCGTACAGGGTAGCAATCAGCCCCAGCATTTT.

In this sample, this clonotype turned up many times. The chain recombines TRBV5-1 with TRBJ1-2; TRBD1 aligns across 9 bases. Germline assignment: CDR1 SGHRS and CDR2 YFSETQ. Germline trimming cut 4 bases from V and 4 bases from J; bases unmatched to any gene: 2. CDR3 size: 13 residues. CDR3 nucleotide sequence: TGCGCCAGCAGCCGGGACAGGGTCTATGGCTACACCTTC. Its protein is CASSRDRVYGYTF.

This clonotype was counted between two and nine times. The V and J genes are TRBV4-3 and TRBJ1-1; 8 nucleotides align to TRBD1. Germline CDR1 reads LGHNA; CDR2 reads YSLEER. CDR3 size: 14 residues. V was pared by 3 bases and J by 6 bases, with 6 bases of the junction left unmatched. The DNA for the CDR3 is TGCGCCAGCAGCCAGCAGGGGGCTGGGGCTGAAGCTTTCTTT. Translated, it gives CASSQQGAGAEAFF.

This clonotype was recorded a few times. V is TRBV4-3 and J is TRBJ2-5; D is possibly TRBD1 (6 bases). V lost 0 bases to trimming and J lost 7 bases, with 15 bases between them. CDR1 is LGHNA, CDR2 YSLEER, per germline. This CDR3 spans 15 amino acids. CDR3 residues: CASSQDFSGARTQYF. In DNA form, the CDR3 reads TGCGCCAGCAGCCAAGATTTTTCAGGGGCGCGGACCCAGTACTTC.

The V and J genes are TRBV7-2 and TRBJ2-7; 12 nucleotides align to TRBD2. This CDR3 spans 16 amino acids. Germline V gives CDR1 SGHTA, CDR2 FQGNSA. J gave up 2 bases and V 0 bases, and 2 bases lay outside the gene matches. The CDR3 region is CASSLARLAGAYEQYF. The CDR3 nucleotides are TGTGCCAGCAGCTTAGCGCGACTAGCGGGGGCCTACGAGCAGTACTTC.

The V call is TRBV6-5, the J call TRBJ2-3; D uncertain. The germline V and J ends were trimmed by 5 bases and 5 bases, with 5 bases remaining between them. Germline values: CDR1 MNHEY, CDR2 SVGAGI. The CDR3 loop spans 11 amino acids. CDR3 region: CASSNVDTQYF. CDR3 nucleotide sequence: TGTGCCAGCAGTAACGTAGATACGCAGTATTTT.

The CDR3 loop is CASSVSIPWDGVYPYPPKNIQYF. CDR3 bases: TGTGCCAGCAGTGTCTCCATACCATGGGACGGGGTTTACCCGTACCCGCCCAAAAACATTCAGTACTTC. The chain combines TRBV28 with TRBJ2-4; D tentatively reads TRBD1 or TRBD2 (5 bases each). The CDR3 loop spans 23 amino acids. Germline CDR1 and CDR2: MDHEN and SYDVKM. Trimming stripped 5 bases from V and 2 bases from J, with 37 bases between.

This chain connects TRBV19 to TRBJ2-2; tentative D call: TRBD2 (6 bases). The CDR3 runs to 15 residues. The germline V gene encodes CDR1 LNHDA and CDR2 SQIVND (reference sequence). V dropped 5 bases and J dropped 4 bases, with 14 bases sitting between them. The CDR3 spells CASSRGITGTGELFF. The CDR3, as DNA: TGTGCCAGTAGTCGCGGGATTACTGGCACCGGGGAGCTGTTTTTT.

The chain employs TRBV10-3 and TRBJ2-5; D is unclear. This CDR3 is built from 13 residues. Per germline, CDR1 ENHRY and CDR2 SYGVKD. V was clipped by 6 bases and J by 2 bases, with 10 bases between them. The CDR3 region has the DNA TGTGCCATCAGCAGTACTTCTCAAGAGACCCAGTACTTC. Encoded protein: CAISSTSQETQYF.

V gene TRBV20-1 combines with J gene TRBJ2-7, with TRBD2 identical over 9 bases. This CDR3 spans 15 amino acids. Germline values: CDR1 DFQATT, CDR2 SNEGSKA (reference sequence). After removal of 3 bases from V and 0 bases from J, the junction contained 6 bases not matched to a gene. CDR3: CSASVASGASYEQYF. The DNA of the CDR3 is TGCAGTGCTAGTGTGGCTAGCGGGGCCTCCTACGAGCAGTACTTC.